This T cell receptor beta chain was found in a study of Siglec-9 on CD8 T cells in melanoma. General study results and limits: An effector memory CD8+ subset marked by Siglec-9 reportedly appeared to gather in melanoma.

In regard to this clone: Its antigen is not identified.

Germline CDR1 is WNHNN and CDR2 is SYGVQD (reference sequence). CDR3 length: 16 amino acids. The J segment lost 4 bases and the V segment lost 6 bases, leaving 13 bases of the junction unmatched. Method: immunoSEQ multiplex PCR; TCRdb's copy keeps in-frame clones and lacks some. The table records around 30,000 clones, 75% to 85% of them present only once. The J gene is TRBJ1-1, the V gene TRBV10-1; 8 bases are a match to TRBD1. The specimen was Siglec-9- CD8+ T cells sorted from blood. The sequence was obtained from a human donor in good health. Here the CDR3 reads CASSVGQAKRGTEAFF. CDR3 sequence (DNA): TGCGCCAGCAGCGTGGGACAGGCAAAGAGGGGCACTGAAGCTTTCTTT.